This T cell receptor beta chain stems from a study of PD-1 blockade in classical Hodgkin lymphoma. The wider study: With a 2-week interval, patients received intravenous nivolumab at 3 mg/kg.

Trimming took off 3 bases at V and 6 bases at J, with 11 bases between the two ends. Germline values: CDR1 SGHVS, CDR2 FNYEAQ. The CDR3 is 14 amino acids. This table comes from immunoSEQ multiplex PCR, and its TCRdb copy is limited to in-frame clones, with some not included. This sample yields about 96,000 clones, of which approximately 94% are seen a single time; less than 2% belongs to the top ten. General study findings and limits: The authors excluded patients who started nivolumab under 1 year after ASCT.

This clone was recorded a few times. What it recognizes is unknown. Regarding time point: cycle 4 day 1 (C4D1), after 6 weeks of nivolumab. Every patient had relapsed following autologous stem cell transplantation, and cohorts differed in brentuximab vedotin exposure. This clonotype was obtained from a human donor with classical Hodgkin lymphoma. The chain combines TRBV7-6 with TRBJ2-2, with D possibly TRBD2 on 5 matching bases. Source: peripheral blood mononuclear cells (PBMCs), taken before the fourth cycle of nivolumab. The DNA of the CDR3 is TGTGCCAGCAGCTTGGTACTAGTTTCCGGGGAGCTGTTTTTT. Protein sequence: CASSLVLVSGELFF.